The TCR beta chain described here comes from a study of T cell responses to AZD1222 COVID-19 vaccine. General study findings and limits: Clonal diversity was possibly underestimated, and white British individuals and females predominated among donors.

Clones were read by immunoSEQ multiplex PCR, and TCRdb kept only the in-frame ones, dropping some. The data contain 120,000 to 150,000 clones, around 89% of them singletons. Points on this clone: Its antigen is as yet unknown. The sample carries other DNA sequences with the same CDR3.

CDR1 SGHRS and CDR2 YFSETQ come from the germline V gene. This CDR3 comprises 14 residues. Unmatched junction bases numbered 1, after V lost 0 bases and J lost 3 bases. This chain uses TRBV5-1 with TRBJ1-2; 8 bases agree with TRBD1. The clonotype comes from an adult in good health. Sample: peripheral blood, taken on day 0 of AZD1222 vaccination. Here the CDR3 DNA reads TGCGCCAGCAGCTTGGCGGGACAGGACTATGGCTACACCTTC. Amino acid sequence: CASSLAGQDYGYTF.